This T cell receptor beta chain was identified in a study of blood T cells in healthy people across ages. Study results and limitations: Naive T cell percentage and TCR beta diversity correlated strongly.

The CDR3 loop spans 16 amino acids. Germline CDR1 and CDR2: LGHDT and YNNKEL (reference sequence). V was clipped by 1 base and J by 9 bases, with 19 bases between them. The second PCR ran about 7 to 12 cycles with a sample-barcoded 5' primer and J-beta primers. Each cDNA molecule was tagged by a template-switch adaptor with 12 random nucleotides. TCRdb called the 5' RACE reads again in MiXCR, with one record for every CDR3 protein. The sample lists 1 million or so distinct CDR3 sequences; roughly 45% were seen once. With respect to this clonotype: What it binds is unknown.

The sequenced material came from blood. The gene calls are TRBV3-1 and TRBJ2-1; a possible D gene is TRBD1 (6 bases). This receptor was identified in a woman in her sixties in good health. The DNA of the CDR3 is TGTGCCAGCAGCCAAGGCCCAGGGGTTTTAGGGGGTGAGCAGTTCTTC. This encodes CASSQGPGVLGGEQFF.